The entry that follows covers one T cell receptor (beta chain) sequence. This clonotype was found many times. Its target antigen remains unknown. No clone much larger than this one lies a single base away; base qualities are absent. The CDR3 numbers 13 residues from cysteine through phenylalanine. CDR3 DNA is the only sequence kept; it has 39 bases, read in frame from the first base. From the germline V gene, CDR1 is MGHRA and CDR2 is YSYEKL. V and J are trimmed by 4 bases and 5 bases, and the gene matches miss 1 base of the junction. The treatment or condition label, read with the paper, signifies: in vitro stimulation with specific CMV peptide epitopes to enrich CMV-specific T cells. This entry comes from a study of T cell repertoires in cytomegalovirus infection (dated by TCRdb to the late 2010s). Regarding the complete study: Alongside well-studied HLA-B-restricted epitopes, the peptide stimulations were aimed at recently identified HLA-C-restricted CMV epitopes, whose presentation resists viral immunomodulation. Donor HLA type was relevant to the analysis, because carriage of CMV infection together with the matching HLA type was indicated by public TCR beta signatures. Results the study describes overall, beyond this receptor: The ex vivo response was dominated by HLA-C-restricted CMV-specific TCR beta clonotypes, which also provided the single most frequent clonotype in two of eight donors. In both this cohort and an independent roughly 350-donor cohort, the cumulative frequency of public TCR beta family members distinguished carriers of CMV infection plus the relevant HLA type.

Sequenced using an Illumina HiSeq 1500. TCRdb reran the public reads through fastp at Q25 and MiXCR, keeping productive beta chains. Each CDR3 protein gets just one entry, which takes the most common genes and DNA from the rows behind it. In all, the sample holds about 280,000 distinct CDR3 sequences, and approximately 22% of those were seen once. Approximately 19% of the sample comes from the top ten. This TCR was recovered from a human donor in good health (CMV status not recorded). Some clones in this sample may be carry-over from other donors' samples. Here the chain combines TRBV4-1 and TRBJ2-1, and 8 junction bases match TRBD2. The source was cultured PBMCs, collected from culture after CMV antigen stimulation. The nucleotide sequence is TGCGCCAGCAGCCTACTAGCGGACAATGAGCAGTTCTTC. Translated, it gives CASSLLADNEQFF.